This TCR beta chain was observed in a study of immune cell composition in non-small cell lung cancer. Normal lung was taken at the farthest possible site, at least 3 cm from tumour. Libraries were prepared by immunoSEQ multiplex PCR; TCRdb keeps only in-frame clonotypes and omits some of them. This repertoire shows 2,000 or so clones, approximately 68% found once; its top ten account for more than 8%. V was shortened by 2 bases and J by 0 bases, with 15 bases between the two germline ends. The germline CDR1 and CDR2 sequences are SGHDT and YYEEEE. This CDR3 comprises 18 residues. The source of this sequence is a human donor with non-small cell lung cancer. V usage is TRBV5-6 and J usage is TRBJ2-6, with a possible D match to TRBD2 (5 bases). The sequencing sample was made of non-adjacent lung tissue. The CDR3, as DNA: TGTGCCAGCAGCTTCCCACTAGGTACCATCTCTGGGGCCAACGTCCTGACTTTC. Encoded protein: CASSFPLGTISGANVLTF.